This is a list of T cell receptor beta chains from one sample in a study of PD-1 blockade in mismatch repair-deficient tumors. Repertoires were generated with immunoSEQ multiplex PCR, while TCRdb's copy carries only in-frame clones and drops some. The table includes 70,000 to 90,000 clones, 80% to 90% detected once. The material sequenced was peripheral blood, taken 44 weeks after starting pembrolizumab. These receptors came from an adult with mismatch repair-deficient cancer. Each CDR3 is given with its conserved first and last residue. Each record gives: clone size, J gene, V gene, CDR3 protein. Part of the rows lack a size; the others show once, few, many or a class for expanded clones.

clone size: NA
J gene: TRBJ2-5
V gene: TRBV30
CDR3 protein: CAWSVPRGSETQYF

clone size: NA
J gene: TRBJ2-7
V gene: TRBV19
CDR3 protein: CASSADPSSYEQYF

clone size: few
J gene: TRBJ1-3
V gene: TRBV5-4
CDR3 protein: CASSLGLSGNTIYF

clone size: few
J gene: TRBJ2-7
V gene: TRBV6-1
CDR3 protein: CASSVVGLAGYEQYF

clone size: NA
J gene: TRBJ1-4
V gene: TRBV2
CDR3 protein: CASTGGPGGEKLFF

clone size: NA
J gene: TRBJ1-1
V gene: TRBV5-5
CDR3 protein: CASSLEANTEAFF

clone size: few
J gene: TRBJ2-7
V gene: TRBV7-2
CDR3 protein: CASSQRGLSYEQYF

clone size: NA
J gene: TRBJ2-7
V gene: TRBV27
CDR3 protein: CASSFSTTVSYEQYF

clone size: NA
J gene: TRBJ2-1
V gene: TRBV9
CDR3 protein: CASSARAAGGPYYNEQFF

clone size: NA
J gene: TRBJ1-4
V gene: TRBV14
CDR3 protein: CASSQEQGAGEKLFF

clone size: NA
J gene: TRBJ1-2
V gene: TRBV19
CDR3 protein: CASSLEENGYTF

clone size: NA
J gene: TRBJ2-5
V gene: TRBV4-2
CDR3 protein: CASSQVTTEAQETQYF

clone size: NA
J gene: TRBJ1-2
V gene: TRBV7-6
CDR3 protein: CASSGGTQYLTF

clone size: NA
J gene: TRBJ2-7
V gene: TRBV4-3
CDR3 protein: CASSQADGAYEQYF

clone size: NA
J gene: TRBJ2-7
V gene: TRBV5-4
CDR3 protein: CASSRQRGDYEQYF

clone size: NA
J gene: TRBJ1-1
V gene: TRBV7-2
CDR3 protein: CASSPTDRANTEAFF

clone size: NA
J gene: TRBJ2-1
V gene: TRBV7-6
CDR3 protein: CASSLGTSNEQFF

clone size: NA
J gene: TRBJ1-2
V gene: TRBV2
CDR3 protein: CAKTGSYGYTF

clone size: NA
J gene: TRBJ1-5
V gene: TRBV9
CDR3 protein: CASSDGNSNQPQHF

clone size: NA
J gene: TRBJ2-7
V gene: TRBV7-3
CDR3 protein: CASSRAGSDEQYF

clone size: NA
J gene: TRBJ2-7
V gene: TRBV6-1
CDR3 protein: CASSDPSGLAGHYEQYF

clone size: NA
J gene: TRBJ2-2
V gene: TRBV19
CDR3 protein: CASRGRDHTGELFF